This T cell receptor beta chain was recorded in a study of human T cells and chemical hapten exposure. Specified time point: patch test 2, 6 weeks after DPC sensitization. Treatment here: therapeutic diphenylcyclopropenone sensitization with weekly scalp DPC. General observations from the study: Having alopecia, donors may respond immunologically unlike healthy people. Versus controls, significantly more large CDR3 similarity clusters arose from expanded TCRs.

V was cut by 10 bases and J by 7 bases, with 11 bases left in between. The CDR3 is made up of 12 amino acids. Germline V gene sequence: CDR1 MDHEN, CDR2 SYDVKM. The study's library attached unique molecular identifiers to single cDNA molecules. One entry per CDR3 protein results from TCRdb running MiXCR on the RACE reads. The sample carries about 80,000 distinct CDR3 sequences, about 10% recorded once. This clonotype was detected ten times or more. Its antigen is still unknown. Material: whole blood, obtained in connection with sensitization to the hapten diphenylcyclopropenone (DPC). This rearrangement joins TRBV28 to TRBJ1-6, with D hard to call. The TCR sequence derives from a woman in her 30s with alopecia areata. Some clones in this sample may be carry-over from other donors' samples. The CDR3 bases are TGTGCCACCCGGGAGGTAAATTCACCCCTCCACTTT. The encoded protein is CATREVNSPLHF.